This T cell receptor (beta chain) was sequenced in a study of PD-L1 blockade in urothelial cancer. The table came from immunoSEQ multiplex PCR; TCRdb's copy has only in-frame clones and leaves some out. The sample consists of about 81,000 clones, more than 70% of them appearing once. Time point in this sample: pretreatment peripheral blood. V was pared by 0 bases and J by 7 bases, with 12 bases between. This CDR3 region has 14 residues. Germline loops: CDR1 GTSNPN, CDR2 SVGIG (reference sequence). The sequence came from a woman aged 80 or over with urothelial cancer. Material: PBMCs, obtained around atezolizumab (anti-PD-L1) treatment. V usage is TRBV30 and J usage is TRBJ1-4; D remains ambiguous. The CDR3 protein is CAWSVFAGSEKLFF. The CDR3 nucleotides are TGTGCCTGGAGTGTGTTCGCGGGGTCTGAAAAACTGTTTTTT. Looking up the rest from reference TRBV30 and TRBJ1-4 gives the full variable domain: SQTIHQWPATLVQPVGSPLSLECTVEGTSNPNLYWYRQAAGRGLQLLFYSVGIGQISSEVPQNLSASRPQDRQFILSSKKLLLSDSGFYLCAWSVFAGSEKLFFGSGTQLSVL.